The 5 T cell receptor beta chains below were found in one sample sequenced in a study of blood T cell repertoires in COVID-19. Generated by immunoSEQ multiplex PCR, the TCRdb table keeps only in-frame clones and is missing some. This table holds over 150,000 clones, around 79% found once. What was sequenced was peripheral blood. Source of these receptors: a woman between 65 and 79 years old with acute or convalescent COVID-19.

The V call is TRBV10-2, the J call TRBJ1-2; D not resolved. Germline V gene data show CDR1 as WSHSY and CDR2 as SAAADI. The CDR3 runs to 15 residues. The V and J ends lost 5 bases and 2 bases respectively, with 15 bases between them. The CDR3 nucleotides read TGCGCCAGCAGTCACTCTCCAGGATCGAACTATGGCTACACCTTC. Translated: CASSHSPGSNYGYTF.

The V and J genes are TRBV19 and TRBJ1-1, with 8 bases identical to TRBD1. Germline CDR1 LNHDA, CDR2 SQIVND (reference sequence). The J segment lost 1 base and the V segment lost 5 bases, leaving 6 bases of the junction unmatched. The CDR3 runs 15 residues. The CDR3 DNA sequence: TGTGCCAGTAGTCTGACCGGGACAGGGAACACTGAAGCTTTCTTT. This gives the protein CASSLTGTGNTEAFF.

A remark on this clone: The junction departs from the called germline gene at one end, perhaps through a read error. The CDR3 DNA sequence: TGCAGCGTCTCCACAGGGGACTTC. It specifies CSVSTGDF. The genes are TRBV29-1 and TRBJ2-7; 7 nucleotides agree with TRBD1. The germline V gene has CDR1 SQVTM and CDR2 ANQGSEA. The CDR3 is 8 residues long.

The chain is built from TRBV5-1 and TRBJ2-7, with 8 bases aligning to TRBD1. The CDR3 length is 15 residues. The junction had 9 bases not matched to a gene; V was cut back by 4 bases and J by 3 bases. The germline gives CDR1 SGHRS, CDR2 YFSETQ. The CDR3 protein is CASSLATGALYEQYF. The CDR3 nucleotides are TGCGCCAGCAGCCTTGCGACAGGGGCCCTCTACGAGCAGTACTTC.

The chain has TRBV10-3 and TRBJ2-1; 9 bases are a match to TRBD2. CDR3 size: 13 residues. Trimming cost V 4 bases and J 10 bases; bases outside gene matches: 5. Germline CDR1 is ENHRY and CDR2 is SYGVKD. The chain's CDR3 is CAISVPSGIEQFF. The DNA for the CDR3 is TGTGCCATCAGTGTCCCTAGCGGGATCGAGCAGTTCTTC.